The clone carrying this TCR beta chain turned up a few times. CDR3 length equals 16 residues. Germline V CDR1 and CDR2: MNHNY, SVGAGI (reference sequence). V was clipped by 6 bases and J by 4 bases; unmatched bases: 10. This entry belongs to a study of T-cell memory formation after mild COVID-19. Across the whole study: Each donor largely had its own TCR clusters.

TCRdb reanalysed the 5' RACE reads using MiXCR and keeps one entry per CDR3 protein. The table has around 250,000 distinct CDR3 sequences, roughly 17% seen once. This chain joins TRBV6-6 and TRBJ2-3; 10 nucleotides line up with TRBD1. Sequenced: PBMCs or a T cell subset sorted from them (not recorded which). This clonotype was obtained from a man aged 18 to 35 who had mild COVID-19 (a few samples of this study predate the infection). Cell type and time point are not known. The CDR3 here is CASSPGTGEGPDTQYF. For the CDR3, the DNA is TGTGCCAGCAGCCCCGGGACAGGGGAGGGCCCAGATACGCAGTATTTT.